A selection of T cell receptor beta chains follows, all from one sample in a study of cytomegalovirus exposure and HLA in healthy donors. Data came from immunoSEQ multiplex PCR; TCRdb stores just in-frame clones and leaves some out. The table includes around 210,000 clones, about three quarters detected once. Sequenced material: PBMCs. The source is a boy aged 5-17 years in good health and CMV-seronegative. Both conserved end residues are part of each CDR3.

v_call,j_call,cdr3_aa
TRBV25-1,TRBJ2-5,CASSDRTSGETQYF
TRBV7-2,TRBJ2-7,CASSLEGQSIYEQYF
TRBV11-3,TRBJ1-4,CASSTWTAEKLFF
TRBV11-3,TRBJ2-4,CASSLQGLWNIQYF
TRBV5-1,TRBJ2-7,CASRVTGGYEQYF
TRBV19,TRBJ1-2,CASSIIGGGNYGYTF
TRBV9,TRBJ2-1,CASSGTSGRTEQFF
TRBV4-1,TRBJ2-7,CASSPRAPGSGNEQYF
TRBV4-1,TRBJ1-4,CASSQGDTNNEKLLF
TRBV5-1,TRBJ2-5,CASTLGTRRLVQETQYF
TRBV5-1,TRBJ2-1,CASSYGGAAYNEQFF
TRBV5-1,TRBJ1-4,CASSPGHATNEKLFF
TRBV6-1,TRBJ1-5,CASSDRGTNQPQHF
TRBV2,TRBJ1-1,CASSVGRRRTEAFF
TRBV11-2,TRBJ1-4,CASTLGGLSEKLFF
TRBV19,TRBJ1-3,CASSGYSGNTIYF
TRBV11-3,TRBJ1-4,CASSLGTGEKLFF
TRBV7-9,TRBJ2-3,CASSLETSGPSSDTQYF
TRBV10-2,TRBJ1-4,CASSDLGQTNEKLFF
TRBV27,TRBJ2-2,CASSFGTNSRYNTGELFF
TRBV6-6,TRBJ2-7,CASSLLAAAYEQYF
TRBV27,TRBJ2-6,CASRAGTGSSGANVLTF
TRBV2,TRBJ2-7,CASSAGTSETYEQYF
TRBV30,TRBJ2-3,CAWRGGVTDTQYF
TRBV5-4,TRBJ2-3,CASSSGQGSLAAQYF
TRBV12-5,TRBJ1-1,CASGRHNLGTGGEAFF
TRBV2,TRBJ2-1,CASSEARQGVGEQFF